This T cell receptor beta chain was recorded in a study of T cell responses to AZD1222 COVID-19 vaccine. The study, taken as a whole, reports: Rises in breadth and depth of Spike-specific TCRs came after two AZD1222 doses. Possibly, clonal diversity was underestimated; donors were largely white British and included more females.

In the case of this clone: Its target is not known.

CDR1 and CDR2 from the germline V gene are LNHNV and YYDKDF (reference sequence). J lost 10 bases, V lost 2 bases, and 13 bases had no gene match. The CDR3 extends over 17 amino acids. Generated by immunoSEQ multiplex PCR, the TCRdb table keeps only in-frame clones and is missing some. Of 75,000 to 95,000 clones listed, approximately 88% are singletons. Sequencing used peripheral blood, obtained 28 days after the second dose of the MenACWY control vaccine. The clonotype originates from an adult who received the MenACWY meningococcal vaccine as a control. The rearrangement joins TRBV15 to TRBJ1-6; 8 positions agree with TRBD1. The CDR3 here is CATSRSSTGERGSPLHF. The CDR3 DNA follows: TGTGCCACCAGCAGATCCTCGACAGGGGAGAGGGGGTCACCCCTCCACTTT.